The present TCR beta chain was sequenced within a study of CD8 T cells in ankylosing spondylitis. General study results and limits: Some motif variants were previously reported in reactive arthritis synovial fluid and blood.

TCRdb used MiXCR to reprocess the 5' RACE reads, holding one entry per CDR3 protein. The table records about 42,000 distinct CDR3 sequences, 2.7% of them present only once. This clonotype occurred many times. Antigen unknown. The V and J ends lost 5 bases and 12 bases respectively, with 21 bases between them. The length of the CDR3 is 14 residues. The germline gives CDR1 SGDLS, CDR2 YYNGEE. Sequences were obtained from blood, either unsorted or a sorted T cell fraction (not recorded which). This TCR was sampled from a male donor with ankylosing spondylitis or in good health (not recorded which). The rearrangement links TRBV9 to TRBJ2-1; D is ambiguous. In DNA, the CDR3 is TGTGCCAGCAGTGGAAGGAACCGTGGGCGCGGGCAGTTCTTC. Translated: CASSGRNRGRGQFF.